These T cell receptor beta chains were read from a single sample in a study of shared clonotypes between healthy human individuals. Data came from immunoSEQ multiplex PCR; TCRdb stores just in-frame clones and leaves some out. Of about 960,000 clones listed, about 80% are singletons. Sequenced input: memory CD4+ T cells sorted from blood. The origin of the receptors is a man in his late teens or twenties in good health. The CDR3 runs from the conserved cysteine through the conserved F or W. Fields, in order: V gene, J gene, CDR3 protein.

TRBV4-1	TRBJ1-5	CASSQDRTNQPQHF
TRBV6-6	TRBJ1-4	CASSYTGGREKLFF
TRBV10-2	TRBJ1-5	CASSDRDNQPQHF
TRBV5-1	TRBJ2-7	CASSFFGGQVVEQYF
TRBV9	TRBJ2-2	CASSADRGSDTGELFF
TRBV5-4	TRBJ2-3	CASSRKTSGATDTQYF
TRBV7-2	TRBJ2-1	CASSKKGSGKVNEQFF
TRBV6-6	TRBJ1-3	CASSYSQGNTIYF
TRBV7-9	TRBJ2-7	CASSPGDVVGQYF
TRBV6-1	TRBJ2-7	CASILTGQSYEQYF
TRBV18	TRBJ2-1	CASSPINSGGFNEQFF
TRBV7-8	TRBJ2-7	CASSAGHIYEQYF
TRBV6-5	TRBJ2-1	CASSYLSGSPHREQFF
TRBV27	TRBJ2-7	CASYGTGREQYF
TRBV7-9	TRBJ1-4	CASSLQSGTGQGEKLFF
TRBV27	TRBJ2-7	CASSRFGGSHYEQYF
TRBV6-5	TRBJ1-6	CASSYVFQGNSPLHF
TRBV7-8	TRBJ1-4	CASSLTQGQLFF
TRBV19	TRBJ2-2	CASSIGFKTGELFF
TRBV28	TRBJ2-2	CASTAELYTGELFF
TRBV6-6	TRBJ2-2	CASTSGTANTGELFF
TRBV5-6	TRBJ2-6	CASIKGDLSPSGANVLTF
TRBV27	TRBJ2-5	CASKPGRIKARETQYF
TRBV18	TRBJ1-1	CASSPSANTEAFF
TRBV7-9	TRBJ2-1	CASSLETSGQSYNEQFF
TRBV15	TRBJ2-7	CASSSLSGGISYEQYF
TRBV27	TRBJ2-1	CASSSLAGDNEQFF
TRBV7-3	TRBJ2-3	CASSLGRSTDTQYF
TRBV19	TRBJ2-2	CASSIGLAGGADTGELFF
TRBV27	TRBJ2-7	CASSLIAGKSGEQYF
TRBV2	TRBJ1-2	CASGGRQGAGGYTF
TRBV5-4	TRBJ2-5	CASSLVQQETQYF
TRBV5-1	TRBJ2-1	CASSDEDRGLNEQFF
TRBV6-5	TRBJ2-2	CASKAGGNTGELFF
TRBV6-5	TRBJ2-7	CASSRQGPYEQYF
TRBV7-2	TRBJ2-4	CASSPLTGLAKNIQYF
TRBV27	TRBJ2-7	CASSLGSAGSNEQYF
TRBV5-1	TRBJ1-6	CASSPGVAQAPLHF
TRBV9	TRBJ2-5	CASSVGEGTVETQYF
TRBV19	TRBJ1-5	CASGVFGGNQPQHF
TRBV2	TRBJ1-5	CASTKDSVNQPQHF
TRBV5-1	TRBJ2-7	CASSLGQSPYEQYF
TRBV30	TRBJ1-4	CAWSRTGILEKLFF
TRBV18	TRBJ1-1	CASSPREGGEAFF
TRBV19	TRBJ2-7	CASSRATAYEQYF
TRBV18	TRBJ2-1	CATVDRVQGEQFF
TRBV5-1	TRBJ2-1	CASSLAWVNEQFF
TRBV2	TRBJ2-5	CASRRRGVQETQYF
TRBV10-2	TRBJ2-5	CASSTGGIGRETQYF
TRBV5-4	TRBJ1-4	CASSLDSANEKLFF
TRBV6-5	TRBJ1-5	CASSYDFRQPQHF
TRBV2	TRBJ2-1	CASSGGLSGQKNNEQFF
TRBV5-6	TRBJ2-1	CASSLKDGGQFF
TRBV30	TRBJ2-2	CAWRPQWTGGVAGELFF
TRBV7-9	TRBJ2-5	CASSLGGASGIVETQYF